These 8 T cell receptor beta chains came from one sample sequenced in a study of blood T cell repertoires in COVID-19. Sequencing was performed with immunoSEQ multiplex PCR; in TCRdb, only in-frame clones are kept and a portion is missing. The repertoire includes 290,000 or so clones, around 84% of them detected once, and over 1% sits in the top ten. Specimen: peripheral blood. These receptors were obtained from a man in his 70s with acute or convalescent COVID-19.

The chain is built from TRBV5-6 and TRBJ1-6; D unclear. With 4 bases removed from V and 7 bases from J, the gap between germline ends came to 12 bases. The CDR3 consists of 14 residues. From germline, CDR1 is SGHDT and CDR2 YYEEEE. The CDR3: CASSRPELNSPLHF. For the CDR3, the DNA is TGTGCCAGCAGCCGCCCGGAGTTAAATTCACCCCTCCACTTT.

The chain carries TRBV9 and TRBJ2-7; TRBD1 aligns across 9 bases. This CDR3 has 15 amino acids. With V trimmed by 0 bases and J by 2 bases, 3 bases remained unmatched. Germline V gene sequence: CDR1 SGDLS, CDR2 YYNGEE. CDR3 coding DNA: TGTGCCAGCAGCGTAGACGGGACAGGGACCTACGAGCAGTACTTC. Translating it yields CASSVDGTGTYEQYF.

V gene TRBV6-1 combines with J gene TRBJ1-2; TRBD1 agrees at 7 bases. The CDR3 runs 15 residues. Unmatched junction bases numbered 7, after V lost 3 bases and J lost 3 bases. CDR1 and CDR2 from the germline V gene are MNHNS and SASEGT. The CDR3 here is CASSDRDSPHYGYTF. For the CDR3, the DNA is TGTGCCAGCAGTGACCGGGACAGCCCTCACTATGGCTACACCTTC.

Notes on this clone: Distinct nucleotide sequences in the sample also encode this CDR3. The chain employs TRBV3-1 (or the pseudogene TRBV3-2) and TRBJ1-1; TRBD1 matches 7 bases. V shed 0 bases, J shed 5 bases, and the junction held 3 bases outside the gene matches. Germline-derived CDR1 and CDR2 are LGHDT and YNNKEL (reference sequence). The CDR3 extends over 14 amino acids. CDR3 protein: CASSQEGGGTEAFF. CDR3 sequence (DNA): TGTGCCAGCAGCCAAGAAGGGGGCGGTACTGAAGCTTTCTTT.

The rearrangement joins TRBV5-1 to TRBJ2-3, with TRBD2 matching 14 bases. The length of the CDR3 is 16 residues. CDR1 is SGHRS and CDR2 is YFSETQ in the germline V gene. Trimming at V came to 4 bases and at J to 5 bases, leaving 6 bases not matched to a gene. In nucleotides, the CDR3 is TGCGCCAGCAGCGGGGGACTAGCGGGAGCAGGAGATACGCAGTATTTT. Its protein is CASSGGLAGAGDTQYF.

V is TRBV28 and J is TRBJ1-5, with 10 bases lining up with TRBD1. CDR3 length: 16 residues. Germline V lookup: CDR1 MDHEN, CDR2 SYDVKM. The V segment lost 6 bases and the J segment 3 bases; nucleotides outside the gene matches: 8. The CDR3 nucleotides are TGTGCCAGCAGAAGACCGGGACAGGGGTTCAATCAGCCCCAGCATTTT. Translation gives CASRRPGQGFNQPQHF.

The chain is built from TRBV7-2 and TRBJ2-2; perhaps TRBD1 as D (7 bases). The CDR3 spans 16 residues. Trimming took 5 bases from V and 7 from J, leaving 20 bases between them. Germline V gene sequence: CDR1 SGHTA, CDR2 FQGNSA. The CDR3 DNA is TGTGCCAGCAGCCCACAGGAGGGGGCGCAGCACGGGGAGCTGTTTTTT. Translating gives CASSPQEGAQHGELFF.

On this clone: Other DNA sequences in the same sample also yield this CDR3. This rearrangement joins TRBV28 to TRBJ2-7; D is perhaps TRBD1 (6 bases). The germline gives CDR1 MDHEN, CDR2 SYDVKM. This CDR3 comprises 12 residues. Between the trimmed V and J ends, which lost 6 bases and 2 bases, there was a span of 8 bases. As DNA, the CDR3 is TGTGCCAGCAGACAGGGCACCTACGAGCAGTACTTC. Its translation is CASRQGTYEQYF.